The clone carrying this T cell receptor beta chain was found many times. The record originates from a study of T cells in Graves' hyperthyroidism and ophthalmopathy. Researchers amplified the TCR beta CDR3 regions from RNA transcripts. The study used the HTBI primer set for a first-round RT-PCR of the TCR CDR3. TCRdb re-analysed the multiplex PCR reads in MiXCR, keeping a single row per CDR3 protein. The sample lists hundreds of thousands of distinct CDR3 sequences, approximately 15% seen once, with roughly 6.2% in the top ten. The CDR3 covers 11 residues. V was cut by 7 bases and J by 16 bases, with 14 bases left in between. CDR1 is MNHEY, CDR2 SMNVEV, per germline (reference sequence).

Sample: blood. This rearrangement joins TRBV27 to TRBJ1-6; no reliable D call. This sequence was found in a woman aged 25-40 years with Graves' hyperthyroidism that later progressed to Graves' ophthalmopathy. CDR3 in DNA: TGTGCCAGCAAAACCGCCGGGATTCTCCACTTT. This encodes CASKTAGILHF.